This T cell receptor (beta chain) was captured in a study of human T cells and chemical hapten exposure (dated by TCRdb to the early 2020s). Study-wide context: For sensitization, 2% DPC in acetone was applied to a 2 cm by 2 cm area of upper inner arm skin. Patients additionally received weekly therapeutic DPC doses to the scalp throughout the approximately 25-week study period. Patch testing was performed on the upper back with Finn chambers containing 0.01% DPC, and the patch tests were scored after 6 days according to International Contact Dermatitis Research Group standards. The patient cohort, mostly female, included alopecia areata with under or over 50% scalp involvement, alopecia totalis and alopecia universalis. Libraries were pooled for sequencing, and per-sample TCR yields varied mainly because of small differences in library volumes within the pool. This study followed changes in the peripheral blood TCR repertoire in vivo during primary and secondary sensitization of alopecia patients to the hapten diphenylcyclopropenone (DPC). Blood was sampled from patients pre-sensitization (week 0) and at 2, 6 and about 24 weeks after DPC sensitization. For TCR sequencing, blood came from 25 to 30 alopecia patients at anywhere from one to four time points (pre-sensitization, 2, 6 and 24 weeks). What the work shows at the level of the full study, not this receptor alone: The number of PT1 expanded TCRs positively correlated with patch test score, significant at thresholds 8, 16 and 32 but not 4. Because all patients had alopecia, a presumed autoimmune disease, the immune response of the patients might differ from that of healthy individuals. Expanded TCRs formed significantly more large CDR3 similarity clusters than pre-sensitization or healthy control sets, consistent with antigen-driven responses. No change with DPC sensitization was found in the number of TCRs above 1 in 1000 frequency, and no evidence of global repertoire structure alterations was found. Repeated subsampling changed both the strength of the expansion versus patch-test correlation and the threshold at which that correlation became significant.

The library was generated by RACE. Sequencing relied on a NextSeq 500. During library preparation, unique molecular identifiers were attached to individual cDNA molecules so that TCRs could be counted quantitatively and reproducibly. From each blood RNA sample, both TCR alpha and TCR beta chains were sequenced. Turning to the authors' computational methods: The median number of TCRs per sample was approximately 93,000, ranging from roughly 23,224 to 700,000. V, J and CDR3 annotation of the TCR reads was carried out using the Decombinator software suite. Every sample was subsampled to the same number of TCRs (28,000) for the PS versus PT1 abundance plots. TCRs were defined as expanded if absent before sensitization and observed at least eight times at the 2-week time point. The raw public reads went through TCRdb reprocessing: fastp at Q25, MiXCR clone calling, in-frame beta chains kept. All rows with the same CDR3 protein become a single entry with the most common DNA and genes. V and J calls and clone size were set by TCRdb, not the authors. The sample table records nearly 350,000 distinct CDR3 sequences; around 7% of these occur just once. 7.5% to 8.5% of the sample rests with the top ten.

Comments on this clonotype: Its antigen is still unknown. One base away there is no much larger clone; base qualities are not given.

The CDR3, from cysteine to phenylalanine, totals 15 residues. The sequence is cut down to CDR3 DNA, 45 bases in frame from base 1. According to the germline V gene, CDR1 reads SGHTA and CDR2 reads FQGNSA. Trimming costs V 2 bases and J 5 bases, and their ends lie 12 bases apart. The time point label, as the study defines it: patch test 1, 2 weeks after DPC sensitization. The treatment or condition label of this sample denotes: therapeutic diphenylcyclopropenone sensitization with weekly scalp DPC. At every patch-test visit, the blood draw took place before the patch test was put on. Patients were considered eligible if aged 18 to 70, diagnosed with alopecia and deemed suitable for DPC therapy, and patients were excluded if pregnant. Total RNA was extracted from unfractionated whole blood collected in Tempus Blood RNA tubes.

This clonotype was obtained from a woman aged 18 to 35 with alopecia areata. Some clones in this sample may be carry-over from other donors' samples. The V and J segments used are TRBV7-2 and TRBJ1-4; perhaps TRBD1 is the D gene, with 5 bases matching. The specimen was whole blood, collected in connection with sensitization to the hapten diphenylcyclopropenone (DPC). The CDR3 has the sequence CASSLNGGSNEKLFF. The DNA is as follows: TGTGCCAGCAGCTTAAACGGGGGGTCCAATGAAAAACTGTTTTTT.